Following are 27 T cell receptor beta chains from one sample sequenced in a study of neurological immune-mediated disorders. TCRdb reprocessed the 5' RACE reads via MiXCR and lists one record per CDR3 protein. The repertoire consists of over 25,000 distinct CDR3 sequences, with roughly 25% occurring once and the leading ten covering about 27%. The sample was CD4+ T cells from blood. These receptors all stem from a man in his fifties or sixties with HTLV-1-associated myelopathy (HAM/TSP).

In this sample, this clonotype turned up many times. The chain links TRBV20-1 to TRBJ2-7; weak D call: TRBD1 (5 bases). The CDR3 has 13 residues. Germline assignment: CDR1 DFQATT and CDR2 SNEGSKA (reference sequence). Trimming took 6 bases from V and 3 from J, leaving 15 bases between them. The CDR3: CSATGQRLYEQYF. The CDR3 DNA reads TGCAGTGCCACAGGCCAGCGACTCTACGAGCAGTACTTC.

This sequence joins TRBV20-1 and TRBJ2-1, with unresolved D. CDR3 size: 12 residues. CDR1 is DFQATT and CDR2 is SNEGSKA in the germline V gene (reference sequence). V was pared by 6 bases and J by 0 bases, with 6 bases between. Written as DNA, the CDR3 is TGCAGTGCGGCCGTCTCCTACAATGAGCAGTTCTTC. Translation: CSAAVSYNEQFF.

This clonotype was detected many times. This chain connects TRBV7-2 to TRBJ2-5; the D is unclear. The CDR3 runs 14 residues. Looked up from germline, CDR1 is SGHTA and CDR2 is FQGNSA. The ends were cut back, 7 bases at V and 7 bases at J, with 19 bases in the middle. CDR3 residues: CASNAAGPKGTQYF. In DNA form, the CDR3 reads TGTGCCAGCAACGCGGCCGGCCCTAAGGGGACCCAGTACTTC.

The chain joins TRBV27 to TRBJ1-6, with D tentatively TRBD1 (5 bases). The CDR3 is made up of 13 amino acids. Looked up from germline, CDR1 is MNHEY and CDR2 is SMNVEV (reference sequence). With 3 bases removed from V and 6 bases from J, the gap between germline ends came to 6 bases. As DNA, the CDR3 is TGTGCCAGCAGTTTTCAGGGTAATTCACCCCTCCACTTT. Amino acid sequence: CASSFQGNSPLHF.

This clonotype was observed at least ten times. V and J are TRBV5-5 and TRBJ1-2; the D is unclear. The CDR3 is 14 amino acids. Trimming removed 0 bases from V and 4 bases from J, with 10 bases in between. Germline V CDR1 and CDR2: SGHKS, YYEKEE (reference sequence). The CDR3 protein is CASSLGVEPYGYTF. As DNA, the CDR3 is TGTGCCAGCAGCTTGGGGGTTGAACCCTATGGCTACACCTTC.

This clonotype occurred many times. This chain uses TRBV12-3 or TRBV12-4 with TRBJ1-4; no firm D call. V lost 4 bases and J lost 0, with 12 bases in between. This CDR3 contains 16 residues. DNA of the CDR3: TGTGCCAGCAGTTCCCGAGGGATTGCAACTAATGAAAAACTGTTTTTT. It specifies CASSSRGIATNEKLFF.

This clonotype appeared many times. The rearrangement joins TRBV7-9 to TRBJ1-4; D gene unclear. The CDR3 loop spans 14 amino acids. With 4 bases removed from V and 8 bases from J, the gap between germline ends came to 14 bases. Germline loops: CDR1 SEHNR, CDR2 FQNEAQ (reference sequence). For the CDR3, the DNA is TGTGCCAGCAGCTCCGTGGCCCCTGGGGAAAAACTGTTTTTT. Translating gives CASSSVAPGEKLFF.

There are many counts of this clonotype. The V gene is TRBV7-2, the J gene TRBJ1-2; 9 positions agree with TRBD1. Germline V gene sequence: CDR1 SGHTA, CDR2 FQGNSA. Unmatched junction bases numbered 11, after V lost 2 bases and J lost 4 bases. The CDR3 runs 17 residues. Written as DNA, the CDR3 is TGTGCCAGCAGCTTAAACCCCCGACAGGGGGGATTCTATGGCTACACCTTC. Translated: CASSLNPRQGGFYGYTF.

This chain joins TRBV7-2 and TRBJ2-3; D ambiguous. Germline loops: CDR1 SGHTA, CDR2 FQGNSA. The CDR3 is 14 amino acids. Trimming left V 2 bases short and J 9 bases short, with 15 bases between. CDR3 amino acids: CASSLSRVSRTQYF. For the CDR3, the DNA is TGTGCCAGCAGCTTATCCCGTGTGAGTCGGACGCAGTATTTT.

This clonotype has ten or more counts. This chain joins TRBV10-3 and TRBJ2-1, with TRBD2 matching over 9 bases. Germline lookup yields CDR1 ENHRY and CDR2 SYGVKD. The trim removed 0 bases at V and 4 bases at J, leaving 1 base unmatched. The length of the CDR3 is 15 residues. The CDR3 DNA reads TGTGCCATCAGTGAGTCAAGCGGGGGGTACAATGAGCAGTTCTTC. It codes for CAISESSGGYNEQFF.

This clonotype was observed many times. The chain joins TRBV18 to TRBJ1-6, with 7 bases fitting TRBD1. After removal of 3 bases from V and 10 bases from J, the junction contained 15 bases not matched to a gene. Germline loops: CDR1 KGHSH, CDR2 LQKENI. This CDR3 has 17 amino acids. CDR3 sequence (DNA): TGTGCCAGCTCACCTTCCCTGACAGGGAATATAGGCTCACCCCTCCACTTT. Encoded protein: CASSPSLTGNIGSPLHF.

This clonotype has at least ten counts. The CDR3 nucleotides read TGCGCCAGCAGCTCCGGACAGGGGAGTGGGCAGCCCCAGCATTTT. Translated: CASSSGQGSGQPQHF. The V gene is TRBV5-1, the J gene TRBJ1-5; TRBD1 agrees at 9 bases. The CDR3 covers 15 residues. The trim removed 3 bases at V and 7 bases at J, leaving 8 bases unmatched. Germline-derived CDR1 and CDR2 are SGHRS and YFSETQ.

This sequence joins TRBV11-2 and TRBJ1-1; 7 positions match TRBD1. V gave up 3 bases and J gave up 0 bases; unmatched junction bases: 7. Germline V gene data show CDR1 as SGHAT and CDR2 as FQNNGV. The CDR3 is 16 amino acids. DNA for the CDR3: TGTGCCAGCAGCTTCCCGGGACAGTTTATGAACACTGAAGCTTTCTTT. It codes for CASSFPGQFMNTEAFF.

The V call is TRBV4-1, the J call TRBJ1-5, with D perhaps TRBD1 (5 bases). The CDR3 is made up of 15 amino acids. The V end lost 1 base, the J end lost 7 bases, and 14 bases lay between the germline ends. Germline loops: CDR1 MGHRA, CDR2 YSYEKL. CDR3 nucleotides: TGCGCCAGCAGCCAAGGACAAGGGGCAGGGCAGCCCCAGCATTTT. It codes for CASSQGQGAGQPQHF.

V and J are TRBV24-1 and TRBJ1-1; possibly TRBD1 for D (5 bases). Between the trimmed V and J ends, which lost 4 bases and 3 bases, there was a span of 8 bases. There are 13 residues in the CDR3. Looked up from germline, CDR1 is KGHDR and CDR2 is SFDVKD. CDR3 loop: CATSEGTYTEAFF. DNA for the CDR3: TGTGCCACCAGTGAGGGGACCTACACTGAAGCTTTCTTT.

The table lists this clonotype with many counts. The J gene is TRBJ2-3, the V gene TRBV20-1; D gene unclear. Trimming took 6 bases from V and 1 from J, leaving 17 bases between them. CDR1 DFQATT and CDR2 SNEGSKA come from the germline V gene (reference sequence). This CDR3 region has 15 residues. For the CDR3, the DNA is TGCAGTGCGCCGCCTCCGGGCGCGGGCACAGATACGCAGTATTTT. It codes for CSAPPPGAGTDTQYF.

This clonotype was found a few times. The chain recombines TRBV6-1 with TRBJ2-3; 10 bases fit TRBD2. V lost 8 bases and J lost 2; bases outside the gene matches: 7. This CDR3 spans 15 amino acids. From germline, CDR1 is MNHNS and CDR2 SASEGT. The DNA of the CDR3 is TGTGCCAGCCTGGGGACTAGCGAGTACACAGATACGCAGTATTTT. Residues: CASLGTSEYTDTQYF.

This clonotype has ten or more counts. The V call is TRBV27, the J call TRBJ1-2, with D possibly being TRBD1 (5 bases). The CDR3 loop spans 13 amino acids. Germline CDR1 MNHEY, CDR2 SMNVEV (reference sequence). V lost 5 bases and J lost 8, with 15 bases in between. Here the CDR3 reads CASSARDGGGYTF. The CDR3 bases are TGTGCCAGCAGTGCCCGGGACGGAGGGGGCTACACCTTC.

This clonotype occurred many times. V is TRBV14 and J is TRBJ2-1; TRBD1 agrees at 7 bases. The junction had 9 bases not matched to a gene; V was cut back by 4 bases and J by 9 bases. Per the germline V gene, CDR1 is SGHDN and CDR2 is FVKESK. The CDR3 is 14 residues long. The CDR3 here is CASSLGQLLSEQFF. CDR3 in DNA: TGTGCCAGCAGCCTGGGACAGCTTCTCTCTGAGCAGTTCTTC.

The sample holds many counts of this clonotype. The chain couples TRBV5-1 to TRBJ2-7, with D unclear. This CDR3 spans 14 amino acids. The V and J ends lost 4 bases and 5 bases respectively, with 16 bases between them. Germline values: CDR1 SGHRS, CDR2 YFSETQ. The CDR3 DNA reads TGCGCCAGCAGCCCTGATAACTACGCTGACGAGCAGTACTTC. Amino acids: CASSPDNYADEQYF.

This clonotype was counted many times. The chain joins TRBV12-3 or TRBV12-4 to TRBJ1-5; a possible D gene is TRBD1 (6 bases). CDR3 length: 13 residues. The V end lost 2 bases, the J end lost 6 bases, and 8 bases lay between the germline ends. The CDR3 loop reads CASSLFRGQPQHF. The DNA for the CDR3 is TGTGCCAGCAGTTTATTCAGGGGTCAGCCCCAGCATTTT.

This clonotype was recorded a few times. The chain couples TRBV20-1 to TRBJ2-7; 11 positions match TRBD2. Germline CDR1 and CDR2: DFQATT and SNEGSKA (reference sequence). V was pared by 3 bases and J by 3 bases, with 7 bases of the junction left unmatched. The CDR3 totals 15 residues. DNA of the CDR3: TGCAGTGCTAGTAGTTCCGGGACTAGCGGCTACGAGCAGTACTTC. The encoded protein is CSASSSGTSGYEQYF.

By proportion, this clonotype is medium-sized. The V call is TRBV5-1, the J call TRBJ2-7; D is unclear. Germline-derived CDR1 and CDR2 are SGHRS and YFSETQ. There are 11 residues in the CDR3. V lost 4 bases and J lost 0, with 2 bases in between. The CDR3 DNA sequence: TGCGCCAGCAGCGACTCCTACGAGCAGTACTTC. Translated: CASSDSYEQYF.

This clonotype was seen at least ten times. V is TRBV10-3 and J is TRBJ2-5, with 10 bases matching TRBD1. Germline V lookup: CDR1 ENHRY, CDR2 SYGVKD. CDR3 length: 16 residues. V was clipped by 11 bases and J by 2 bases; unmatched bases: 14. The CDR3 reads CAASEGGQGLQETQYF. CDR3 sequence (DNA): TGTGCCGCCAGCGAAGGGGGACAGGGGCTTCAAGAGACCCAGTACTTC.

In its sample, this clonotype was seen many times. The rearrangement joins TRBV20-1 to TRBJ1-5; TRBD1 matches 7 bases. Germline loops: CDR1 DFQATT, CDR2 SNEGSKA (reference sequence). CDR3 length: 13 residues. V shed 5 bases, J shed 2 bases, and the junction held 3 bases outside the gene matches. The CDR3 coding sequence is TGCAGTGCTGGGGACAGCCGCAATCAGCCCCAGCATTTT. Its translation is CSAGDSRNQPQHF.

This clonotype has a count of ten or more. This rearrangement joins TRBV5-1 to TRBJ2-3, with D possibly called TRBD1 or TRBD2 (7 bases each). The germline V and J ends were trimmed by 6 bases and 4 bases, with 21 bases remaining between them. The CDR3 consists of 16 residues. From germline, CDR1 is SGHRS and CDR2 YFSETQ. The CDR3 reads CASIRGGRSAADTQYF. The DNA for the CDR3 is TGCGCCAGCATCAGGGGGGGGCGCTCGGCGGCAGATACGCAGTATTTT.

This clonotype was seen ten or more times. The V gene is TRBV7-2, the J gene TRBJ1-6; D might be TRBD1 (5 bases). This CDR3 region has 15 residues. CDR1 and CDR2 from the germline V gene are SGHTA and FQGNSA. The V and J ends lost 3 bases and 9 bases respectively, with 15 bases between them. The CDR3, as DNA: TGTGCCAGCAGCTTTAGCGTTTGGGGGTCTTCACCCCTCCACTTT. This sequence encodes CASSFSVWGSSPLHF.